This T cell receptor beta chain was observed in a study of blood T cell repertoires in COVID-19. Overall study context: PBMCs, B-cell-depleted T cells, or T cells provided the cDNA or gDNA that made up the material.

There are 16 residues in the CDR3. V lost 0 bases and J 7 bases, leaving 15 bases between the germline ends. Germline V CDR1 and CDR2: SGHTA, FQGNSA. Assay: immunoSEQ multiplex PCR; the TCRdb copy retains only in-frame clones and omits some. The sample lists 150,000 to 200,000 clones, about 88% occurring once. The receptor comes from a man in his 60s with acute or convalescent COVID-19. The V and J genes are TRBV7-2 and TRBJ1-4; the D gene is possibly TRBD1 (5 bases). Sequencing input: peripheral blood. The CDR3, as DNA: TGTGCCAGCAGCTTAGCAAGGACGGGGGGATCTGAAAAACTGTTTTTT. Translating gives CASSLARTGGSEKLFF.